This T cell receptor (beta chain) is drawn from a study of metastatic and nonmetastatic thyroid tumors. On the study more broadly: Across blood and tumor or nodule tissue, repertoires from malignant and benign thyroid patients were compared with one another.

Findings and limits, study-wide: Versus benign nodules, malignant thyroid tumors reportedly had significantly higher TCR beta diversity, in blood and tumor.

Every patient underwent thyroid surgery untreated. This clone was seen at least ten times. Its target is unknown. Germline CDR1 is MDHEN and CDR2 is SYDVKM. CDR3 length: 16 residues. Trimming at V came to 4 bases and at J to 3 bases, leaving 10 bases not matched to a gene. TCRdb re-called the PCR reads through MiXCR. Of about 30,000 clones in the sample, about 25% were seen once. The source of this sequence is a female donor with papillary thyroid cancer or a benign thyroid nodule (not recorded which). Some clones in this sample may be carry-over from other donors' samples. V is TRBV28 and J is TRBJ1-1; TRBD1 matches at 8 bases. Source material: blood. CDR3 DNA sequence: TGTGCCAGCAGTTGGACCACAGGGGGGGGGGACACTGAAGCTTTCTTT. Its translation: CASSWTTGGGDTEAFF.